These 22 T cell receptor beta chains were sequenced from one sample in a study of blood T cell repertoires in COVID-19. The data were produced by immunoSEQ multiplex PCR, yet TCRdb's version contains in-frame clones alone and is incomplete. The table lists about 36,000 clones, 75% to 90% of them singletons. Source material: peripheral blood. Receptor source: a man aged 55 to 70 with acute or convalescent COVID-19.

The chain joins TRBV5-1 to TRBJ2-2; D gene ambiguous. The V end was cut by 4 bases, the J end by 4 bases, with 8 bases between. Germline values: CDR1 SGHRS, CDR2 YFSETQ. The CDR3 spans 13 residues. DNA of the CDR3: TGCGCCAGCAGCCCTGAGTTCACCGGGGAGCTGTTTTTT. It is translated as CASSPEFTGELFF. Based on the CDR3 plus reference TRBV5-1 and TRBJ2-2, the full variable domain is KAGVTQTPRYLIKTRGQQVTLSCSPISGHRSVSWYQQTPGQGLQFLFEYFSETQRNKGNFPGRFSGRQFSNSRSEMNVSTLELGDSALYLCASSPEFTGELFFGEGSRLTVL.

The gene calls are TRBV4-1 and TRBJ1-1; weak D call: TRBD1 (5 bases). The CDR3 is made up of 14 amino acids. V shed 0 bases and J shed 6 bases, with 11 bases lying between them. The V gene's germline CDR1 is MGHRA and CDR2 YSYEKL. As DNA, the CDR3 is TGCGCCAGCAGCCAAGATCTTGCGGGGGCTGAAGCTTTCTTT. It is translated as CASSQDLAGAEAFF.

This clone has just one count. The chain employs TRBV6-2 or TRBV6-3 and TRBJ2-5; 10 nucleotides agree with TRBD2. CDR1 is MNHEY, CDR2 SVGEGT, per germline. V was clipped by 0 bases and J by 2 bases; unmatched bases: 9. This CDR3 is 18 amino acids long. This chain's CDR3 is CASSYSLASGRGQETQYF. CDR3 coding DNA: TGTGCCAGCAGTTACTCGTTGGCTAGCGGGAGAGGGCAAGAGACCCAGTACTTC.

V and J are TRBV27 and TRBJ2-5; unclear D gene. The CDR3 is 13 residues long. Germline CDR1 and CDR2: MNHEY and SMNVEV (reference sequence). Trimming took off 2 bases at V and 5 bases at J, with 9 bases between the two ends. The CDR3 loop is CASSLVQSETQYF. CDR3 DNA: TGTGCCAGCAGTTTAGTACAGTCCGAGACCCAGTACTTC.

This sequence joins TRBV27 and TRBJ2-1; 10 bases line up with TRBD1. J lost 5 bases, V lost 4 bases, and 8 bases had no gene match. The CDR3 is 16 residues long. The germline CDR1 and CDR2 sequences are MNHEY and SMNVEV (reference sequence). DNA of the CDR3: TGTGCCAGCAGTTCGTTCGGGACAGGGGTCAACAATGAGCAGTTCTTC. Amino acid sequence: CASSSFGTGVNNEQFF.

The CDR3 sequence: CASRLNTEAFF. DNA for the CDR3: TGTGCCAGCAGGTTGAACACTGAAGCTTTCTTT. The chain links TRBV19 to TRBJ1-1; D gene uncertain. Germline V gene sequence: CDR1 LNHDA, CDR2 SQIVND (reference sequence). With 9 bases removed from V and 0 bases from J, the gap between germline ends came to 5 bases. CDR3 length: 11 residues. Supplemented by reference TRBV19 and TRBJ1-1, the full variable domain reads DGGITQSPKYLFRKEGQNVTLSCEQNLNHDAMYWYRQDPGQGLRLIYYSQIVNDFQKGDIAEGYSVSREKKESFPLTVTSAQKNPTAFYLCASRLNTEAFFGQGTRLTVV.

This chain connects TRBV5-1 to TRBJ2-7; D remains unclear. The length of the CDR3 is 13 residues. Germline assignment: CDR1 SGHRS and CDR2 YFSETQ. Trimming stripped 1 base from V and 4 bases from J, with 9 bases between. Here the CDR3 reads CASSLSRTYEQYF. The CDR3 region has the DNA TGCGCCAGCAGCTTGTCGAGAACTTACGAGCAGTACTTC.

This rearrangement joins TRBV27 to TRBJ1-1; 7 bases are a match to TRBD1. The CDR3 runs 13 residues. Germline loops: CDR1 MNHEY, CDR2 SMNVEV (reference sequence). V gave up 7 bases and J gave up 4 bases; unmatched junction bases: 6. The CDR3 nucleotides read TGTGCCAGCATCCAGGGGGGAGGCACTGAAGCTTTCTTT. Translation: CASIQGGGTEAFF.

The chain uses TRBV15 and TRBJ2-3; 7 nucleotides align to TRBD2. The CDR3 covers 18 residues. J was trimmed by 2 bases and V by 0 bases; bases with no gene match: 11. CDR1 is LNHNV, CDR2 YYDKDF, per germline (reference sequence). CDR3 nucleotides: TGTGCCACCAGCAGAGATCTAAGGGACTATCGCTTCACAGATACGCAGTATTTT. As protein: CATSRDLRDYRFTDTQYF.

This clone showed up just once. This CDR3 reads CASSQGTDNQPQHF. The DNA for the CDR3 is TGTGCCAGCAGCCAGGGGACTGACAATCAGCCCCAGCATTTT. The chain links TRBV3-1 (or the pseudogene TRBV3-2) to TRBJ1-5, with D tentatively TRBD1 (5 bases). The CDR3 has 14 amino acids. Germline V gives CDR1 LGHDT, CDR2 YNNKEL (reference sequence). V was shortened by 3 bases and J by 3 bases, with 9 bases between the two germline ends.

The chain is built from TRBV6-2 or TRBV6-3 and TRBJ2-3; the match to TRBD2 covers 9 bases. This CDR3 is built from 14 residues. The germline V gene has CDR1 MNHEY and CDR2 SVGEGT. After removal of 6 bases from V and 3 bases from J, the junction contained 4 bases not matched to a gene. The DNA of the CDR3 is TGTGCCAGCAGCCCCGGACTAGCGACAGATACGCAGTATTTT. Its translation is CASSPGLATDTQYF.

The V call is TRBV19, the J call TRBJ1-1, with D perhaps TRBD1 (5 bases). This CDR3 spans 15 amino acids. The germline gives CDR1 LNHDA, CDR2 SQIVND (reference sequence). Between the trimmed V and J ends, which lost 6 bases and 0 bases, there was a span of 14 bases. CDR3 in amino acids: CASRKGHIMNTEAFF. The CDR3 DNA is TGTGCCAGTAGGAAAGGACACATCATGAACACTGAAGCTTTCTTT.

The chain combines TRBV10-1 with TRBJ2-7; 10 bases agree with TRBD2. The CDR3 length is 15 residues. The V gene's germline CDR1 is WNHNN and CDR2 SYGVQD (reference sequence). The V gene end was trimmed by 5 bases and the J gene end by 0 bases; junction bases not matched to a gene: 4. The CDR3 region has the DNA TGCGCCAGCAGTCTATCTAGCGGGAGCTCCTACGAGCAGTACTTC. This translates into CASSLSSGSSYEQYF.

The chain links TRBV15 to TRBJ1-1, with D possibly TRBD1 on 5 matching bases. This CDR3 region has 14 residues. Trimming left V 4 bases short and J 3 bases short, with 12 bases between. Germline-derived CDR1 and CDR2 are LNHNV and YYDKDF (reference sequence). The CDR3 nucleotides read TGTGCCACCAGCATCCAAAGACAGCACACTGAAGCTTTCTTT. Translating gives CATSIQRQHTEAFF.

This chain joins TRBV5-1 and TRBJ2-3, with TRBD2 matching over 9 bases. After removal of 4 bases from V and 3 bases from J, the junction contained 6 bases not matched to a gene. The CDR3 extends over 15 amino acids. CDR1 and CDR2 (germline): SGHRS, YFSETQ. CDR3 sequence (DNA): TGCGCCAGCAGCCCCCAGCGGGAGGTAACAGATACGCAGTATTTT. Its translation: CASSPQREVTDTQYF.

The chain joins TRBV10-2 to TRBJ1-1; no firm D call. The CDR3 contains 11 residues. Germline V lookup: CDR1 WSHSY, CDR2 SAAADI. Trimming removed 3 bases at V and 3 bases at J, with 2 bases between. For the CDR3, the DNA is TGCGCCAGCAGTGACTACACTGAAGCTTTCTTT. Encoded protein: CASSDYTEAFF.

The rearrangement links TRBV3-1 (or the pseudogene TRBV3-2) to TRBJ1-5, with 7 bases fitting TRBD1. The CDR3 extends over 18 amino acids. Germline V gives CDR1 LGHDT, CDR2 YNNKEL (reference sequence). The trim removed 4 bases at V and 2 bases at J, leaving 14 bases unmatched. CDR3 amino acids: CASSPRQGNSAGNQPQHF. The CDR3 DNA reads TGTGCCAGCAGCCCCCGACAGGGTAACTCGGCCGGCAATCAGCCCCAGCATTTT.

This clone was detected only a few times. Written as DNA, the CDR3 is TGTGCCAGCAGCGTTTTACAGGGCTCTGGAAACACCATATATTTT. As protein: CASSVLQGSGNTIYF. V is TRBV9 and J is TRBJ1-3, with D possibly being TRBD1 (6 bases). The V end was cut by 2 bases, the J end by 0 bases, with 9 bases between. Germline lookup yields CDR1 SGDLS and CDR2 YYNGEE. The CDR3 runs to 15 residues.

The chain joins TRBV9 to TRBJ2-7, with TRBD1 identical over 10 bases. The germline V gene has CDR1 SGDLS and CDR2 YYNGEE. This CDR3 region has 14 residues. The J segment lost 4 bases and the V segment lost 3 bases, leaving 4 bases of the junction unmatched. The CDR3, as DNA: TGTGCCAGCAGCGCCCGACAGGGGGCTTACGAGCAGTACTTC. Amino acid sequence: CASSARQGAYEQYF.

The chain carries TRBV5-1 and TRBJ1-2, with D possibly matching TRBD1 (5 bases). Per germline, CDR1 SGHRS and CDR2 YFSETQ. This CDR3 region has 14 residues. Trimming took off 6 bases at V and 2 bases at J, with 14 bases between the two ends. CDR3 nucleotide sequence: TGCGCCAGCACCCTTGCGGGGCAGAACTATGGCTACACCTTC. Translated: CASTLAGQNYGYTF.

The chain uses TRBV4-3 and TRBJ2-4; TRBD2 matches 10 bases. Per germline, CDR1 LGHNA and CDR2 YSLEER. Trimming removed 4 bases from V and 6 bases from J; junction bases left unmatched: 9. The CDR3 runs 16 residues. The CDR3 spells CASSLVSGRQGNIQYF. Here the CDR3 DNA reads TGCGCCAGCAGCCTTGTTAGCGGGAGGCAGGGAAACATTCAGTACTTC.

The chain links TRBV3-1 (or the pseudogene TRBV3-2) to TRBJ2-4; TRBD2 aligns across 8 bases. The J segment lost 6 bases and the V segment lost 0 bases, leaving 7 bases of the junction unmatched. The CDR3 is made up of 16 amino acids. CDR1 is LGHDT and CDR2 is YNNKEL in the germline V gene (reference sequence). CDR3 bases: TGTGCCAGCAGCCAAGATTGGGCCCGGGGGGGAAACATTCAGTACTTC. Amino acids: CASSQDWARGGNIQYF.